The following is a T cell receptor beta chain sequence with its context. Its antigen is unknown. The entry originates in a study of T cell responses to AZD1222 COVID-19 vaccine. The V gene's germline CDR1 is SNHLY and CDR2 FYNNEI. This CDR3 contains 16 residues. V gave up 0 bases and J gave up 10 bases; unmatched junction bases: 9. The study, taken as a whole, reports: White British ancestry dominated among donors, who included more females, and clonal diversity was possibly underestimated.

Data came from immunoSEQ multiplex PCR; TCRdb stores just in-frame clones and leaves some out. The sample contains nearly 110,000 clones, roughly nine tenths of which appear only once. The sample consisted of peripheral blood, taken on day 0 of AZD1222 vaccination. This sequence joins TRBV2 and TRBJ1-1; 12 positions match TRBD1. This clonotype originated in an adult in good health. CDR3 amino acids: CASSEAGGQGALGAFF. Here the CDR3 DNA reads TGTGCCAGCAGTGAAGCAGGGGGACAGGGGGCCCTAGGAGCTTTCTTT.